Each of the 32 T cell receptor beta chains below was sequenced from the same sample in a study of T cells expressing NK-cell markers. TCRdb re-analyzed the 5' RACE reads; it lists each CDR3 protein once, without DNA. The data include about 540,000 distinct CDR3 sequences; the top ten clones carry roughly 3.5%. Sequencing was done on a sample of blood T cells: a sorted CD56 or NKG2C T cell subset, CD4+ or CD8+ T cells, or bulk PBMC T cells (not recorded which). The receptors here all came from a man between 18 and 35 years old in good health.

The chain carries TRBV15 and TRBJ2-1; lacking DNA, the TRBD2 call made by TCRdb goes unchecked. Germline CDR1 is LNHNV and CDR2 is YYDKDF (reference sequence). The CDR3 contains 14 residues. The CDR3 region is CATSRVTSYNEQFF.

The J gene is TRBJ2-1, the V gene TRBV2; TCRdb's assignment of TRBD2 cannot be checked, as there is no DNA. This CDR3 comprises 16 residues. In germline, CDR1 is SNHLY, CDR2 FYNNEI. CDR3 sequence reads: CASRKDQGLSVDEQFF.

The chain carries TRBV24-1 and TRBJ2-3. The germline gives CDR1 KGHDR, CDR2 SFDVKD. The CDR3 is 14 amino acids. This CDR3 reads CATSDRASGVTQYF.

The rearrangement joins TRBV20-1 to TRBJ1-2; the D call from TCRdb, TRBD1, cannot be confirmed without DNA. CDR1 is DFQATT, CDR2 SNEGSKA, per germline (reference sequence). The CDR3 covers 15 residues. This CDR3 reads CSARADRIANYGYTF.

The J gene is TRBJ2-7, the V gene TRBV24-1; TCRdb gives TRBD2 as the D gene, but with no DNA this cannot be confirmed. CDR1 is KGHDR, CDR2 SFDVKD, per germline. CDR3 length equals 15 residues. The CDR3 here is CATSDPTGTSYEQYF.

The chain links TRBV4-3 to TRBJ2-3; TCRdb proposes TRBD2, but this gene call is untestable without DNA. This CDR3 is 15 amino acids long. Germline V gene lookup returns CDR1 LGHNA and CDR2 YSLEER. The CDR3 loop reads CASSHTGASLDTQYF.

The chain combines TRBV13 with TRBJ2-5; the D gene TCRdb calls, TRBD1, cannot be checked with no DNA. CDR3 length: 15 amino acids. The germline gives CDR1 PRHDT, CDR2 FYEKMQ (reference sequence). CDR3 amino acids: CASSLEGAAPETQYF.

This chain links TRBV29-1 with TRBJ1-3. The germline V gene encodes CDR1 SQVTM and CDR2 ANQGSEA. The CDR3 loop spans 12 amino acids. The CDR3: CSAGSPGNTIYF.

The CDR3 here is CASSTTTGNTEAFF. The V call is TRBV9, the J call TRBJ1-1; TCRdb picks TRBD1, but there is no DNA to check that call. Germline V gene lookup returns CDR1 SGDLS and CDR2 YYNGEE. The CDR3 sequence is 14 residues long.

The genes are TRBV28 and TRBJ1-6. Per the germline V gene, CDR1 is MDHEN and CDR2 is SYDVKM. The CDR3 has 18 amino acids. Here the CDR3 reads CASSSSSVSRLINSPLHF.

The J gene is TRBJ2-3, the V gene TRBV7-2. The CDR3 is 12 amino acids. From germline, CDR1 is SGHTA and CDR2 FQGNSA. The CDR3 here is CASITGVNTQYF.

The J gene is TRBJ2-5, the V gene TRBV30; the D gene TCRdb calls, TRBD1, cannot be checked with no DNA. CDR1 and CDR2 from the germline V gene are GTSNPN and SVGIG (reference sequence). The CDR3 is 13 amino acids. The CDR3 region is CAWNGGGLETQYF.

The chain joins TRBV7-7 to TRBJ2-5; as DNA is missing, the TRBD2 call by TCRdb cannot be tested. This CDR3 spans 17 amino acids. Germline V gives CDR1 SSHAT, CDR2 FNYEAQ (reference sequence). CDR3 in amino acids: CASSLRGGTATQETQYF.

This chain links TRBV29-1 with TRBJ2-1; TCRdb's D call, TRBD2, is unchecked because there is no DNA. The CDR3 is made up of 15 amino acids. The V gene's germline CDR1 is SQVTM and CDR2 ANQGSEA. CDR3 in amino acids: CSANSGRELYNEQFF.

The chain recombines TRBV20-1 with TRBJ1-1; TCRdb proposes TRBD1, but this gene call is untestable without DNA. In germline, CDR1 is DFQATT, CDR2 SNEGSKA (reference sequence). The CDR3 consists of 12 residues. CDR3 residues: CSPKVGGTEAFF.

The chain employs TRBV7-9 and TRBJ2-7; checking the TCRdb D call of TRBD2 is not possible without DNA. CDR1 is SEHNR, CDR2 FQNEAQ, per germline (reference sequence). The CDR3 spans 15 residues. The CDR3 is CASSPTSGASDEQYF.

The J gene is TRBJ2-3, the V gene TRBV11-2; TCRdb outputs TRBD1, but without DNA this stays unchecked. This CDR3 has 17 residues. Germline CDR1 is SGHAT and CDR2 is FQNNGV. CDR3 in amino acids: CASSLYTTGGSKDTQYF.

The chain uses TRBV4-1 and TRBJ2-5; with no DNA, the TCRdb D assignment of TRBD1 cannot be verified. Per the germline V gene, CDR1 is MGHRA and CDR2 is YSYEKL. The CDR3 is 14 residues long. The CDR3 reads CASSHPGRQETQYF.

The CDR3 spells CASSSIYRQGNYGYTF. The V call is TRBV7-2, the J call TRBJ1-2; TCRdb's D gene call, TRBD1, goes unchecked for lack of DNA. Germline V gene sequence: CDR1 SGHTA, CDR2 FQGNSA. The CDR3 consists of 16 residues.

The chain uses TRBV12-3 or TRBV12-4 and TRBJ1-3; with no DNA, the TCRdb D assignment of TRBD1 cannot be verified. The CDR3 runs 17 residues. CDR3 sequence reads: CAGGGQGNLGSGNTIYF.

This chain connects TRBV9 to TRBJ2-3; the TCRdb D gene call, TRBD2, has no DNA to confirm it. The CDR3 totals 16 residues. The germline CDR1 and CDR2 sequences are SGDLS and YYNGEE. CDR3 sequence: CASSVRSGRRADTQYF. Full variable domain (outside the CDR3, taken from reference TRBV9 and TRBJ2-3): DSGVTQTPKHLITATGQRVTLRCSPRSGDLSVYWYQQSLDQGLQFLIQYYNGEERAKGNILERFSAQQFPDLHSELNLSSLELGDSALYFCASSVRSGRRADTQYFGPGTRLTVL.

The CDR3 region is CSARDGGSFGYEQYF. The chain has TRBV20-1 and TRBJ2-7; lacking DNA, the TRBD2 call made by TCRdb goes unchecked. The germline gives CDR1 DFQATT, CDR2 SNEGSKA (reference sequence). The CDR3 runs 15 residues.

V is TRBV14 and J is TRBJ2-5; TCRdb reports TRBD1, a call that lacks DNA to check it against. The CDR3 consists of 15 residues. The germline V gene has CDR1 SGHDN and CDR2 FVKESK. The CDR3: CASSQRGVGEETQYF. The whole variable domain, remainder taken from reference TRBV14 and TRBJ2-5, is EAGVTQFPSHSVIEKGQTVTLRCDPISGHDNLYWYRRVMGKEIKFLLHFVKESKQDESGMPNNRFLAERTGGTYSTLKVQPAELEDSGVYFCASSQRGVGEETQYFGPGTRLLVL.

The V and J genes are TRBV24-1 and TRBJ2-5; TCRdb indicates TRBD1, and absent DNA this call remains unverified. Germline CDR1 and CDR2: KGHDR and SFDVKD. This CDR3 comprises 16 residues. The CDR3 spells CATSGTGQGEKETQYF.

Here the CDR3 reads CASRVRGDGLAGTDTQYF. The chain uses TRBV12-3 or TRBV12-4 and TRBJ2-3; absent DNA, TCRdb's TRBD2 call cannot be checked. The CDR3 sequence is 18 residues long.

The chain joins TRBV6-1 to TRBJ2-2; as DNA is missing, the TRBD2 call by TCRdb cannot be tested. The CDR3 extends over 15 amino acids. Germline lookup yields CDR1 MNHNS and CDR2 SASEGT. The CDR3 sequence: CASRSSGRLRGELFF.

This chain links TRBV12-3 or TRBV12-4 with TRBJ2-1; TCRdb's D gene call, TRBD2, goes unchecked for lack of DNA. CDR3 length: 18 residues. CDR3 region: CASRSGTSGRASNNEQFF.

This chain links TRBV28 with TRBJ2-1; TCRdb names TRBD2, which stays unverified in the absence of DNA. The CDR3 has 15 residues. Germline V gives CDR1 MDHEN, CDR2 SYDVKM. CDR3 protein: CASRSGTSGINEQFF.

The J gene is TRBJ2-1, the V gene TRBV12-3 or TRBV12-4; TCRdb picks TRBD1, but there is no DNA to check that call. The CDR3 has 14 residues. This chain's CDR3 is CASSSSQAAKTVFF.

This rearrangement joins TRBV19 to TRBJ2-2; the TCRdb D gene call, TRBD1, has no DNA to confirm it. This CDR3 spans 15 amino acids. Germline CDR1 is LNHDA and CDR2 is SQIVND (reference sequence). CDR3 sequence reads: CASSISGVHAGELFF.

V is TRBV19 and J is TRBJ2-4. There are 13 residues in the CDR3. Germline V gene sequence: CDR1 LNHDA, CDR2 SQIVND (reference sequence). This chain's CDR3 is CASSDRTGRIQYF.

The gene calls are TRBV29-1 and TRBJ1-5; TCRdb returns TRBD1, unconfirmable since there is no DNA. The V gene's germline CDR1 is SQVTM and CDR2 ANQGSEA. The CDR3 length is 14 residues. CDR3 residues: CSVSDSNSNQPQHF.